What follows are 29 T cell receptor beta chains derived from one specimen sequenced in a study of somatic mutations in cytotoxic T cells in rheumatoid arthritis. Libraries were prepared by immunoSEQ multiplex PCR; TCRdb keeps only in-frame clonotypes and omits some of them. This sample has 20,000 to 25,000 clones, with roughly 80% found just once. Material for sequencing was CD8+ T cells sorted from blood. The receptors here all came from an adult with rheumatoid arthritis.

The V gene is TRBV9, the J gene TRBJ1-2, with D unresolved. This CDR3 comprises 14 residues. V was cut by 0 bases and J by 8 bases, with 14 bases left in between. CDR1 and CDR2 from the germline V gene are SGDLS and YYNGEE. DNA of the CDR3: TGTGCCAGCAGCGTAGGGGCCTTGGCGAGAGGCTACACCTTC. Its protein is CASSVGALARGYTF.

Only a few counts were recorded for this clone. V gene TRBV11-2 combines with J gene TRBJ1-1; D is possibly TRBD1 (5 bases). Germline V gene data show CDR1 as SGHAT and CDR2 as FQNNGV. V was cut by 4 bases and J by 1 base, with 13 bases left in between. The CDR3 contains 15 residues. CDR3 DNA: TGTGCCAGCAGCTCCCCGGACACAGCGAACACTGAAGCTTTCTTT. It specifies CASSSPDTANTEAFF.

This chain connects TRBV7-2 to TRBJ2-7; 7 nucleotides match TRBD2. Germline CDR1 reads SGHTA; CDR2 reads FQGNSA. The CDR3 consists of 13 residues. The junction had 4 bases not matched to a gene; V was cut back by 5 bases and J by 3 bases. CDR3 residues: CASSPWTSYEQYF. The CDR3 DNA reads as TGTGCCAGCAGCCCATGGACTAGCTACGAGCAGTACTTC.

V and J are TRBV27 and TRBJ1-5; D gene ambiguous. This CDR3 has 14 amino acids. Germline loops: CDR1 MNHEY, CDR2 SMNVEV (reference sequence). Trimming cost V 6 bases and J 1 base, with 10 bases left between them. The DNA for the CDR3 is TGTGCCAGCAGGACCCTCGGGAGCAATCAGCCCCAGCATTTT. Translation gives CASRTLGSNQPQHF.

V usage is TRBV30 and J usage is TRBJ1-4; 10 bases fit TRBD1. The CDR3 spans 16 residues. The germline V gene encodes CDR1 GTSNPN and CDR2 SVGIG (reference sequence). Trimming removed 1 base from V and 0 bases from J; junction bases left unmatched: 2. The CDR3 is CAWSGGQGATNEKLFF. CDR3 bases: TGTGCCTGGAGTGGAGGACAGGGGGCAACTAATGAAAAACTGTTTTTT. Drawing the rest from reference TRBV30 and TRBJ1-4, the complete variable domain is SQTIHQWPATLVQPVGSPLSLECTVEGTSNPNLYWYRQAAGRGLQLLFYSVGIGQISSEVPQNLSASRPQDRQFILSSKKLLLSDSGFYLCAWSGGQGATNEKLFFGSGTQLSVL.

The V gene is TRBV6-5, the J gene TRBJ2-1; TRBD1 matches 8 bases. The germline gives CDR1 MNHEY, CDR2 SVGAGI. The CDR3 length is 16 residues. V shed 4 bases, J shed 5 bases, and the junction held 10 bases outside the gene matches. The CDR3 DNA is TGTGCCAGCAGTTCCGCCTACAGGGGGTCAGACAATGAGCAGTTCTTC. Protein product: CASSSAYRGSDNEQFF.

The chain has TRBV6-1 and TRBJ1-2; tentative D call: TRBD1 (6 bases). Trimming removed 7 bases at V and 4 bases at J, with 19 bases between. The CDR3 consists of 15 residues. CDR1 is MNHNS, CDR2 SASEGT, per germline. CDR3 in amino acids: CASTLGGGAGYGYTF. Here the CDR3 DNA reads TGTGCCAGCACCTTGGGGGGGGGCGCAGGCTATGGCTACACCTTC.

The chain combines TRBV9 with TRBJ1-5, with no clear D. Trimming took 0 bases from V and 9 from J, leaving 10 bases between them. This CDR3 comprises 13 residues. Germline loops: CDR1 SGDLS, CDR2 YYNGEE. The CDR3 nucleotides are TGTGCCAGCAGCGTAGCGGAGTACGGGCCCCAGCATTTT. It is translated as CASSVAEYGPQHF.

The rearrangement links TRBV19 to TRBJ2-7; D is perhaps TRBD1 (6 bases). The CDR3 has 14 residues. The germline CDR1 and CDR2 sequences are LNHDA and SQIVND (reference sequence). Trimming cost V 5 bases and J 2 bases, with 13 bases left between them. The CDR3 region is CASSEGQPAYEQYF. CDR3 in DNA: TGTGCCAGTAGTGAAGGACAGCCTGCCTACGAGCAGTACTTC.

The chain is built from TRBV2 and TRBJ2-2, with D unclear. This CDR3 has 15 amino acids. Trimming took off 4 bases at V and 5 bases at J, with 14 bases between the two ends. Looked up from germline, CDR1 is SNHLY and CDR2 is FYNNEI. CDR3 sequence: CASSGRIGRTGELFF. CDR3 nucleotides: TGTGCCAGCAGTGGAAGGATCGGTAGGACCGGGGAGCTGTTTTTT.

This clone was counted a few times. The chain uses TRBV9 and TRBJ2-7; a possible D gene is TRBD1 (6 bases). Germline V gives CDR1 SGDLS, CDR2 YYNGEE. The CDR3 runs to 13 residues. Trimming took off 0 bases at V and 6 bases at J, with 10 bases between the two ends. CDR3 nucleotide sequence: TGTGCCAGCAGCGTAGAACAGGGCCCCGAGCAGTACTTC. Its protein product is CASSVEQGPEQYF.

The V and J genes are TRBV6-5 and TRBJ2-7; tentative D call: TRBD1 (5 bases). CDR1 and CDR2 (germline): MNHEY, SVGAGI. V dropped 2 bases and J dropped 3 bases, with 14 bases sitting between them. This CDR3 spans 15 amino acids. Here the CDR3 DNA reads TGTGCCAGCAGTTACGTGGCAGTCGGACACTACGAGCAGTACTTC. This sequence encodes CASSYVAVGHYEQYF.

The chain is built from TRBV13 and TRBJ2-3; TRBD2 matches at 12 bases. Germline V CDR1 and CDR2: PRHDT, FYEKMQ (reference sequence). CDR3 size: 15 residues. Trimming at V came to 5 bases and at J to 7 bases, leaving 7 bases not matched to a gene. CDR3 bases: TGTGCCAGCAGCCCGCAGACTAGCGGGAGTAATACGCAGTATTTT. This translates into CASSPQTSGSNTQYF.

This chain uses TRBV19 with TRBJ2-7, with D perhaps TRBD1 (6 bases). This CDR3 contains 18 residues. V was pared by 4 bases and J by 0 bases, with 22 bases between. Germline CDR1 reads LNHDA; CDR2 reads SQIVND (reference sequence). The CDR3 is CASSRSLPYGTSSYEQYF. DNA for the CDR3: TGTGCCAGTAGTAGGTCCCTTCCCTACGGGACAAGCTCCTACGAGCAGTACTTC.

As concerns this clone: At the DNA level, this CDR3 is encoded by other sequences in the same sample as well. This rearrangement joins TRBV7-9 to TRBJ2-7; D might be TRBD2 (5 bases). CDR1 SEHNR and CDR2 FQNEAQ come from the germline V gene (reference sequence). The CDR3 totals 13 residues. The V end lost 5 bases, the J end lost 1 base, and 9 bases lay between the germline ends. The CDR3 is CASSPGGSYEQYF. Written as DNA, the CDR3 is TGTGCCAGCAGCCCCGGCGGGTCCTACGAGCAGTACTTC.

Here the CDR3 reads CASSEGTGSNSPLHF. CDR3 sequence (DNA): TGTGCCAGCAGCGAGGGGACAGGCTCCAATTCACCCCTCCACTTT. The chain has TRBV5-6 and TRBJ1-6; TRBD1 aligns across 8 bases. V trimming: 4 bases; J trimming: 7 bases; junction bases outside the gene matches: 7. Germline values: CDR1 SGHDT, CDR2 YYEEEE. The CDR3 spans 15 residues.

V is TRBV4-1 and J is TRBJ1-2; 7 bases are a match to TRBD1. In germline, CDR1 is MGHRA, CDR2 YSYEKL. The CDR3 has 12 residues. The junction had 1 base not matched to a gene; V was cut back by 1 base and J by 8 bases. This CDR3 is CASSQAGGGYTF. CDR3 sequence (DNA): TGCGCCAGCAGCCAAGCAGGGGGAGGCTACACCTTC.

The V call is TRBV10-2, the J call TRBJ1-1, with D maybe TRBD1 (6 bases). The V end lost 6 bases, the J end lost 1 base, and 9 bases lay between the germline ends. CDR3 length: 13 residues. Germline lookup yields CDR1 WSHSY and CDR2 SAAADI. CDR3 loop: CASSQDRNTEAFF. CDR3 in DNA: TGCGCCAGCAGCCAGGACAGGAACACTGAAGCTTTCTTT.

The V and J genes are TRBV5-1 and TRBJ1-1; D call uncertain. V was trimmed by 0 bases and J by 5 bases, leaving 14 bases between them. CDR1 is SGHRS, CDR2 YFSETQ, per germline. CDR3 size: 15 residues. Here the CDR3 DNA reads TGCGCCAGCAGCTTGGGGTGGGGAGGGCAGACTGAAGCTTTCTTT. It translates to CASSLGWGGQTEAFF.

J is TRBJ1-1 and V is TRBV4-1; 7 nucleotides agree with TRBD1. Germline V gene sequence: CDR1 MGHRA, CDR2 YSYEKL. After removal of 3 bases from V and 5 bases from J, the junction contained 15 bases not matched to a gene. The CDR3 is made up of 17 amino acids. The CDR3 protein is CASSQVGQAILGTEAFF. CDR3 nucleotides: TGCGCCAGCAGCCAGGTTGGACAGGCGATATTGGGGACTGAAGCTTTCTTT.

On this clone: A much larger clone is a single base away; this may be a read error. Different DNA sequences within this sample yield the same CDR3. V is TRBV5-1 and J is TRBJ2-7; D remains unclear. The V gene's germline CDR1 is SGHRS and CDR2 YFSETQ. The CDR3 loop spans 12 amino acids. V was pared by 4 bases and J by 0 bases, with 5 bases between. In DNA form, the CDR3 reads TGCGCCAGCAGCCCAGGCTCCTACGAGCAGTACTTC. Translating it yields CASSPGSYEQYF. Complete variable domain (other parts from reference TRBV5-1 and TRBJ2-7): KAGVTQTPRYLIKTRGQQVTLSCSPISGHRSVSWYQQTPGQGLQFLFEYFSETQRNKGNFPGRFSGRQFSNSRSEMNVSTLELGDSALYLCASSPGSYEQYFGPGTRLTVT.

The rearrangement links TRBV7-2 to TRBJ2-5, with D hard to call. CDR1 and CDR2 from the germline V gene are SGHTA and FQGNSA. There are 11 residues in the CDR3. Trimming took 3 bases from V and 5 from J, leaving 4 bases between them. The CDR3 protein is CASSFWETQYF. The CDR3 DNA reads as TGTGCCAGCAGCTTTTGGGAGACCCAGTACTTC.

The chain links TRBV7-2 to TRBJ2-1, with D perhaps TRBD1 or TRBD2 (6 bases each). With 1 base removed from V and 3 bases from J, the gap between germline ends came to 19 bases. Germline CDR1 reads SGHTA; CDR2 reads FQGNSA. CDR3 size: 18 residues. DNA of the CDR3: TGTGCCAGCAGCTTAGGGTTATCGGTGGAGGGGGTCTACAATGAGCAGTTCTTC. This sequence encodes CASSLGLSVEGVYNEQFF.

A single count supports this clone. The V call is TRBV2, the J call TRBJ2-1; D might be TRBD1 (5 bases). The CDR3 is made up of 16 amino acids. CDR1 is SNHLY, CDR2 FYNNEI, per germline. The V and J ends lost 2 bases and 1 base respectively, with 12 bases between them. CDR3 DNA: TGTGCCAGCAGTGAATGGGGCTTTGATTCCTACAATGAGCAGTTCTTC. As protein: CASSEWGFDSYNEQFF.

Only a few counts were recorded for this clone. The chain has TRBV5-1 and TRBJ2-1; TRBD2 matches 11 bases. The V gene end was trimmed by 4 bases and the J gene end by 4 bases; junction bases not matched to a gene: 4. The CDR3 has 15 amino acids. Germline V gene sequence: CDR1 SGHRS, CDR2 YFSETQ. CDR3 sequence: CASSLTSGGYNEQFF. Here the CDR3 DNA reads TGCGCCAGCAGCCTCACTAGCGGGGGATACAATGAGCAGTTCTTC.

CDR3 sequence: CATSRDRRPLGYSNYGYTF. CDR3 bases: TGTGCCACCAGCAGAGATCGACGGCCATTGGGCTATTCTAACTATGGCTACACCTTC. This rearrangement joins TRBV15 to TRBJ1-2; D not certain. CDR1 is LNHNV, CDR2 YYDKDF, per germline (reference sequence). The CDR3 runs to 19 residues. V was trimmed by 0 bases and J by 0 bases, leaving 20 bases between them.

The V gene is TRBV10-2, the J gene TRBJ1-4, with 7 bases fitting TRBD1. With V trimmed by 2 bases and J by 8 bases, 8 bases remained unmatched. Germline CDR1 WSHSY, CDR2 SAAADI. CDR3 length equals 15 residues. DNA of the CDR3: TGCGCCAGCAGTGAGCCGCGACAGGGTGGGGAAAAACTGTTTTTT. The encoded protein is CASSEPRQGGEKLFF.

CDR3 region: CASSYRDTGFYEQYF. In nucleotides, the CDR3 is TGTGCCAGCAGCTACCGGGACACTGGGTTCTACGAGCAGTACTTC. The chain employs TRBV9 and TRBJ2-7; TRBD1 is a possible D gene (6 bases). Germline CDR1 and CDR2: SGDLS and YYNGEE. V was clipped by 4 bases and J by 3 bases, with 17 bases between them. The CDR3 runs to 15 residues.

The V gene is TRBV6-5, the J gene TRBJ2-3; D remains ambiguous. The V end lost 3 bases, the J end lost 2 bases, and 9 bases lay between the germline ends. Germline V gene sequence: CDR1 MNHEY, CDR2 SVGAGI. The CDR3 sequence is 14 residues long. This CDR3 reads CASSYARYTDTQYF. The CDR3 DNA is TGTGCCAGCAGTTATGCCAGATACACAGATACGCAGTATTTT.